In its sample, the clone carrying this TCR beta chain is medium-sized. Its target is unknown. These data originate in a study of spatial heterogeneity in lung cancer. Looking at the study overall: Counts of TCR transcripts in tumor regions correlated strongly with a T cell module score (derived from matched bulk RNA-seq).

Trimming removed 1 base from V and 0 bases from J, with 10 bases in between. CDR1 is SEHNR and CDR2 is FQNEAQ in the germline V gene (reference sequence). The CDR3 has 15 residues. Study outcomes and limitations: Estimates put coverage of tumor T cells 7% to 8% for alpha and 11% to 15% for beta chains. Mutation tallies in tumors tracked expanded intratumoral alpha and beta TCR counts.

The time point was: sample taken at primary tumor resection. There were 70 to 80 donors, all of them untreated patients with early-stage non-small cell lung cancer. Every individual TCR cDNA molecule carried its own unique molecular identifier, which allowed correction of PCR and sequencing errors. TCRdb ran MiXCR on the 5' RACE reads and lists one entry per CDR3 protein. Among about 8,400 distinct CDR3 sequences listed, about 8% were seen once. The chain has TRBV7-9 and TRBJ2-7; D possibly corresponds to TRBD2 (6 bases). The sample consisted of lung tumor tissue, taken at surgery. This TCR came from a male donor with early-stage non-small cell lung cancer. The CDR3 DNA reads as TGTGCCAGCAGCTTAGGGAGGGCGAGCTCCTACGAGCAGTACTTC. Amino acids: CASSLGRASSYEQYF. Filled out from reference TRBV7-9 and TRBJ2-7, the complete variable domain reads DTGVSQNPRHKITKRGQNVTFRCDPISEHNRLYWYRQTLGQGPEFLTYFQNEAQLEKSRLLSDRFSAERPKGSFSTLEIQRTEQGDSAMYLCASSLGRASSYEQYFGPGTRLTVT.